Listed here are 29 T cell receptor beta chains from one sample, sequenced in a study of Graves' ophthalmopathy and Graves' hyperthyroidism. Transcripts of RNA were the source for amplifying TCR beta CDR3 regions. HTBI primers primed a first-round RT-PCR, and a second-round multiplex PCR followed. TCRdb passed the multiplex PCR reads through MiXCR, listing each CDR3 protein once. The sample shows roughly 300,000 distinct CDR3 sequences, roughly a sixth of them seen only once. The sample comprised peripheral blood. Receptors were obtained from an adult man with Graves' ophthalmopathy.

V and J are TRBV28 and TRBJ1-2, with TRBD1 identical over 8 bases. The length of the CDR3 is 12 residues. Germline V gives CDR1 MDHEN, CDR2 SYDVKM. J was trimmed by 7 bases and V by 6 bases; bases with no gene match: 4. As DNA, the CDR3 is TGTGCCAGCAGCCAGACAGGGGCTGGCTACACCTTC. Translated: CASSQTGAGYTF.

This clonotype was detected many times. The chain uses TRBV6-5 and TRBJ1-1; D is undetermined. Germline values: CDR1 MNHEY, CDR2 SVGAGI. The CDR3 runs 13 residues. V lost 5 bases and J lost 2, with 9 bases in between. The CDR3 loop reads CASSPEKNTEAFF. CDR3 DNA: TGTGCCAGCAGTCCAGAGAAAAACACTGAAGCTTTCTTT.

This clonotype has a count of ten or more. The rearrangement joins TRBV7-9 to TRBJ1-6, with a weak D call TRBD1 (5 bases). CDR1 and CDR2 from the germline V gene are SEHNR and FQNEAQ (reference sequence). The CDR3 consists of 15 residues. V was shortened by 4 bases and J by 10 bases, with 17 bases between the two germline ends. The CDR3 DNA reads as TGTGCCAGCAGCTCCGTTGGGGACCAGGGATCACCCCTCCACTTT. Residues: CASSSVGDQGSPLHF.

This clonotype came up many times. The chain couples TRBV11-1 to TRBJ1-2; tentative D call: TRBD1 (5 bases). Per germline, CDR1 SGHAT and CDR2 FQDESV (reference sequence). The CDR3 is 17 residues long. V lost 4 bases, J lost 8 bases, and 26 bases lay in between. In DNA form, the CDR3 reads TGTGCCAGCAGCTCCCTGGGAGGGAGGGACGCCTATCGGGGCTACACCTTC. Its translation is CASSSLGGRDAYRGYTF.

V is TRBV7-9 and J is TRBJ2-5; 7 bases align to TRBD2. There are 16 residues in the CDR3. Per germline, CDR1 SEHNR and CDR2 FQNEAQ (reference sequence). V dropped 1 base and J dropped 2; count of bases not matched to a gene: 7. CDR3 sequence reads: CASSLGEGGPQETQYF. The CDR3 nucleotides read TGTGCCAGCAGCTTAGGGGAGGGAGGGCCGCAAGAGACCCAGTACTTC.

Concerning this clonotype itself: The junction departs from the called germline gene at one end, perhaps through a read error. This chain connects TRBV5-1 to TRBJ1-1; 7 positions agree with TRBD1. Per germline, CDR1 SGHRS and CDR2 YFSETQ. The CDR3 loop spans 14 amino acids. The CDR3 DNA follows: TGCGCCAGCAGCCACGTGACAGGGATTACTGAAGCTTACTTT. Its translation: CASSHVTGITEAYF.

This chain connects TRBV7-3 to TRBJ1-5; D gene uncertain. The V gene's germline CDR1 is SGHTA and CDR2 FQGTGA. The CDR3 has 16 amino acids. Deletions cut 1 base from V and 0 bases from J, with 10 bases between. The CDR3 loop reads CASSLRRNYSNQPQHF. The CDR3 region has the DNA TGTGCCAGCAGCTTAAGGAGAAACTATAGCAATCAGCCCCAGCATTTT. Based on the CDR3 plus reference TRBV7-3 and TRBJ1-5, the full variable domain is GAGVSQTPSNKVTEKGKYVELRCDPISGHTALYWYRQSLGQGPEFLIYFQGTGAADDSGLPNDRFFAVRPEGSVSTLKIQRTERGDSAVYLCASSLRRNYSNQPQHFGDGTRLSIL.

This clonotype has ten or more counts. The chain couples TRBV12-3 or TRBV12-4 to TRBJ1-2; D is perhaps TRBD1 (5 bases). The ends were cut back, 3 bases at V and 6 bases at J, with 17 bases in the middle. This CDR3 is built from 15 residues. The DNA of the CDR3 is TGTGCCAGCAGTTTGTCGGCTTCCGGGGGTAATGGCTACACCTTC. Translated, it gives CASSLSASGGNGYTF.

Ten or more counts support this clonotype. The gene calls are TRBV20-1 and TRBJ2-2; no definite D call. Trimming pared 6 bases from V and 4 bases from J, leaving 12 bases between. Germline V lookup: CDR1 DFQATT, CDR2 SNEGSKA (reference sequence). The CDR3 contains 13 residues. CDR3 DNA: TGCAGTGCCACGGGCCCGGGCACCGGGGAGCTGTTTTTT. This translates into CSATGPGTGELFF.

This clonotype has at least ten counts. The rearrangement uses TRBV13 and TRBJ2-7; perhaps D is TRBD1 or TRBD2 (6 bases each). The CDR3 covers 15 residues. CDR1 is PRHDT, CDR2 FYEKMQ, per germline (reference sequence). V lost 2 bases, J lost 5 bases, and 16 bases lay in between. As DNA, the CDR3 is TGTGCCAGCAGCTTAAGCCCGGGGGCTGTGGACGAGCAGTACTTC. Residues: CASSLSPGAVDEQYF.

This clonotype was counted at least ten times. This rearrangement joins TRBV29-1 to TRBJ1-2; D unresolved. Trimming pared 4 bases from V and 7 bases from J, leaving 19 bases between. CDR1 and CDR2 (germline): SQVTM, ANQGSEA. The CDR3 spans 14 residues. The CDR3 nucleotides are TGCAGCGTTGTAGCCCCACAGATCCCCAGTGGCTACACCTTC. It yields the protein CSVVAPQIPSGYTF.

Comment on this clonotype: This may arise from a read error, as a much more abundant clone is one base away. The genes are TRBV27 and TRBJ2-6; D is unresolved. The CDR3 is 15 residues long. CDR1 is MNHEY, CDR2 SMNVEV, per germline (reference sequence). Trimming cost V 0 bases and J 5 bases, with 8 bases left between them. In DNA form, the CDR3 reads TGTGCCAGCAGTTTATCTGGGCACTGGGCCAACGTCCTGACTTTC. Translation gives CASSLSGHWANVLTF.

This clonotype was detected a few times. CDR3 coding DNA: TGCGCCAGCAGCTTGGCCGGACAGCCGGGGGAGACCCAGTACTTC. This translates into CASSLAGQPGETQYF. The genes are TRBV5-1 and TRBJ2-5; D may be TRBD1 (6 bases). This CDR3 spans 15 amino acids. Trimming removed 0 bases at V and 5 bases at J, with 14 bases between. CDR1 and CDR2 (germline): SGHRS, YFSETQ.

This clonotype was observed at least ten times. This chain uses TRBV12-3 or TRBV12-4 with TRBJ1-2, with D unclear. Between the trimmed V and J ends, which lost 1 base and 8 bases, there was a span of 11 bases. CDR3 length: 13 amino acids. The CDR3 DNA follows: TGTGCCAGCAGTTTAGAAGGGTCTACGGGCTACACCTTC. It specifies CASSLEGSTGYTF.

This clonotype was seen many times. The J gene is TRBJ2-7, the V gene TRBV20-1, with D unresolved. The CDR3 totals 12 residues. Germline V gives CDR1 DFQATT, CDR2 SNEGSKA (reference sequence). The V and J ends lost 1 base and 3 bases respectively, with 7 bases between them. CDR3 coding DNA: TGCAGTGCTAGAGGCAGAGTCTACGAGCAGTACTTC. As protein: CSARGRVYEQYF.

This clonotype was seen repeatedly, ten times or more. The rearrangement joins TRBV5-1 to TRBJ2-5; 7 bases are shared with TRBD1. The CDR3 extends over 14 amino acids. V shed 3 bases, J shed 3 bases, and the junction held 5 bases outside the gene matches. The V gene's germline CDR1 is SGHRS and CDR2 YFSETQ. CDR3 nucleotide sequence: TGCGCCAGCAGCTCGACGGGACAGAAAGAGACCCAGTACTTC. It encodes CASSSTGQKETQYF.

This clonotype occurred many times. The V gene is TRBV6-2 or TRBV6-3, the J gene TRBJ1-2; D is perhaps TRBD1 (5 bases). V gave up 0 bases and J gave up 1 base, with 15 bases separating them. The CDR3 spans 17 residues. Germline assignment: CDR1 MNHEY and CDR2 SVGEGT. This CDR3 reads CASSYSTLTALNYGYTF. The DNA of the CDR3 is TGTGCCAGCAGTTACTCCACTCTGACAGCGCTTAACTATGGCTACACCTTC.

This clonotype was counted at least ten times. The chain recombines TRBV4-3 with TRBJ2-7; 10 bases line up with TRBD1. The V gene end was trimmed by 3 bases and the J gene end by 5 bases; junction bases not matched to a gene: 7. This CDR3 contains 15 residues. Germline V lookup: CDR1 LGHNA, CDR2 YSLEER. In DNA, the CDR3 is TGCGCCAGCAGCCACATCAGGGACAGGGGCAACGAGCAGTACTTC. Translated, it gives CASSHIRDRGNEQYF.

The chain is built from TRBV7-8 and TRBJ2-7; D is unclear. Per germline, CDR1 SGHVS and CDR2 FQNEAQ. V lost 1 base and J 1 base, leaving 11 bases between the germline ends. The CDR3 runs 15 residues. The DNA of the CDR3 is TGTGCCAGCAGCTTAGGTTTAGTTAATTCCTACGAGCAGTACTTC. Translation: CASSLGLVNSYEQYF.

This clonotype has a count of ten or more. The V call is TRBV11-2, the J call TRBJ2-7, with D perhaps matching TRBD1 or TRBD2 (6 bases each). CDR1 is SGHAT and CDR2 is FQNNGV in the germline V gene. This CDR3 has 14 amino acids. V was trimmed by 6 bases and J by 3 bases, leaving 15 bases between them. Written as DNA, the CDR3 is TGTGCCAGCAGTCGGGGGCTGGGGGGCTACGAGCAGTACTTC. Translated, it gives CASSRGLGGYEQYF.

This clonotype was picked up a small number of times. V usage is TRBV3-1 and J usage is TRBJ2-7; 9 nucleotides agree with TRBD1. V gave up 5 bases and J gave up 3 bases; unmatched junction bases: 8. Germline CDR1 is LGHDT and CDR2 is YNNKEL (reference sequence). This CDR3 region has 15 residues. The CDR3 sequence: CASSSRDRALYEQYF. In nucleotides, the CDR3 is TGTGCCAGCAGCTCCCGGGACAGGGCTCTCTACGAGCAGTACTTC.

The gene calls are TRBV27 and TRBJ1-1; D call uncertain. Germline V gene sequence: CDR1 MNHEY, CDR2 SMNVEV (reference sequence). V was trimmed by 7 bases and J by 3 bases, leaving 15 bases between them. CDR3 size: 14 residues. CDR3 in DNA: TGTGCCAGCATCGTGAGGGCCGGGTACACTGAAGCTTTCTTT. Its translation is CASIVRAGYTEAFF.

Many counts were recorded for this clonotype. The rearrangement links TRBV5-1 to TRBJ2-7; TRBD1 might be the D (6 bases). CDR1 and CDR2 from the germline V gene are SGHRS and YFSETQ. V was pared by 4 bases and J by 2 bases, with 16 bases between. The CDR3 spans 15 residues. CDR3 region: CASSADRYTTYEQYF. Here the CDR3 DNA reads TGCGCCAGCAGCGCCGACAGGTATACTACCTACGAGCAGTACTTC.

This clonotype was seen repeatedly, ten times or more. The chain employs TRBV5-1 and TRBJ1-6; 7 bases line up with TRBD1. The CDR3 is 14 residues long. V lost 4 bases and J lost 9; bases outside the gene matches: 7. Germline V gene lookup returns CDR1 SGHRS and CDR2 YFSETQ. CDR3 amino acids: CASSPQGGFSPLHF. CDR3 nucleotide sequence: TGCGCCAGCAGCCCGCAGGGGGGATTTTCACCCCTCCACTTT.

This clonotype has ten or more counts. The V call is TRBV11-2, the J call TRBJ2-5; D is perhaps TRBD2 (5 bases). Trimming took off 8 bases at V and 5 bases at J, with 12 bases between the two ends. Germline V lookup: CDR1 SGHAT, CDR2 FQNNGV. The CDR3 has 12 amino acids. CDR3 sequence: CASSGNGETQYF. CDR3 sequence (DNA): TGTGCCAGCTCCGGGAACGGGGAGACCCAGTACTTC.

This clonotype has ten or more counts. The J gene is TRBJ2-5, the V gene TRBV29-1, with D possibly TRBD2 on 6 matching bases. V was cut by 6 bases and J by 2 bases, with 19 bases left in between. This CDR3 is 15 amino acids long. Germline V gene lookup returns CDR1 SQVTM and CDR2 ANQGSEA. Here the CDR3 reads CSVRTILGRQETQYF. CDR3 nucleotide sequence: TGCAGCGTCCGAACTATACTGGGGAGGCAAGAGACCCAGTACTTC.

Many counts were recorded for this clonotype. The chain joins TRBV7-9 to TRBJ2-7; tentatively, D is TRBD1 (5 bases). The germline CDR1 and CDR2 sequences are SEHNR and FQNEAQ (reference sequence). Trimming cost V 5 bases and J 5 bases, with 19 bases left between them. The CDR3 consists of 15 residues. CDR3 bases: TGTGCCAGCAGCAATAGGACACCTCCCCTCAACGAGCAGTACTTC. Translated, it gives CASSNRTPPLNEQYF.

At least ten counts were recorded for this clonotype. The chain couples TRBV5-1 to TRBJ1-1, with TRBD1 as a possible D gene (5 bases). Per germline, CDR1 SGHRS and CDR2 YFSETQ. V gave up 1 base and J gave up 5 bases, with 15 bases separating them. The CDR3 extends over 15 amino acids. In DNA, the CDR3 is TGCGCCAGCAGCTTGAGTGGGGGGAGGCGGACTGAAGCTTTCTTT. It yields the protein CASSLSGGRRTEAFF.

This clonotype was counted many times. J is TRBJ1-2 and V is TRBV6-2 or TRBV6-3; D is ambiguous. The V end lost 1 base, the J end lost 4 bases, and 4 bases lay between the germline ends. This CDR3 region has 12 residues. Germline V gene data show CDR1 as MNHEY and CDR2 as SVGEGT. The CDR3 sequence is CASSYLTYGYTF. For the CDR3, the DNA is TGTGCCAGCAGTTACTTGACCTATGGCTACACCTTC.